One and the same sample provided the 25 T cell receptor beta chains below, sequenced in a study of T-cell reconstitution after alpha-beta-depleted transplantation in children. The TCRbeta library was prepared with unique molecular identifiers. Via MiXCR, TCRdb re-called the PCR reads, giving one row per CDR3 protein. The table includes about 590,000 distinct CDR3 sequences, 13% detected once. The sample consisted of PBMCs, mostly from graft donor cells, taken 360 days after TCRalphabeta/CD19-depleted stem cell transplant. The receptor set was obtained from a male patient younger than 18 who had a stem cell transplant for acute myeloid leukemia, so the T cells may come from the graft donor.

The gene calls are TRBV9 and TRBJ2-2, with D maybe TRBD2 (5 bases). This CDR3 has 13 residues. The germline CDR1 and CDR2 sequences are SGDLS and YYNGEE. Trimming took off 5 bases at V and 5 bases at J, with 10 bases between the two ends. DNA of the CDR3: TGTGCCAGCAGTCCTGGGGAGACCGGGGAGCTGTTTTTT. This translates into CASSPGETGELFF. The whole variable domain, filled in from reference TRBV9 and TRBJ2-2, reads DSGVTQTPKHLITATGQRVTLRCSPRSGDLSVYWYQQSLDQGLQFLIQYYNGEERAKGNILERFSAQQFPDLHSELNLSSLELGDSALYFCASSPGETGELFFGEGSRLTVL.

This clonotype came up a few times. This sequence joins TRBV20-1 and TRBJ2-6; D possibly matches TRBD1 or TRBD2 (6 bases each). Trimming took 1 base from V and 1 from J, leaving 20 bases between them. CDR3 length: 19 residues. Germline loops: CDR1 DFQATT, CDR2 SNEGSKA (reference sequence). The CDR3 nucleotides read TGCAGTGCTAGAGGTACGGGGGCCCTTGCCATTTCTGGGGCCAACGTCCTGACTTTC. It is translated as CSARGTGALAISGANVLTF.

The V call is TRBV23-1, the J call TRBJ2-1, with TRBD1 matching 8 bases. TRBV23-1 is an open reading frame, and its role is uncertain. The CDR3 has 16 amino acids. The J segment lost 6 bases and the V segment lost 6 bases, leaving 13 bases of the junction unmatched. The CDR3 reads CASSSESDRASNEQFF. The CDR3 DNA sequence: TGCGCCAGCAGCTCGGAGTCGGACAGGGCCTCCAATGAGCAGTTCTTC.

Written as DNA, the CDR3 is TGTGCCAGCAGCTTAGGCGGGGCACCGAAAGAGGCTTTCTTT. Translating it yields CASSLGGAPKEAFF. The genes are TRBV11-2 and TRBJ1-1; tentatively, D is TRBD1 (5 bases). This CDR3 has 14 residues. Germline V gene data show CDR1 as SGHAT and CDR2 as FQNNGV. Trimming stripped 1 base from V and 11 bases from J, with 17 bases between. Combining the CDR3 with reference TRBV11-2 and TRBJ1-1 gives the whole variable domain EAGVAQSPRYKIIEKRQSVAFWCNPISGHATLYWYQQILGQGPKLLIQFQNNGVVDDSQLPKDRFSAERLKGVDSTLKIQPAKLEDSAVYLCASSLGGAPKEAFFGQGTRLTVV.

The chain combines TRBV18 with TRBJ1-5; D is ambiguous. The V gene lost 2 bases and the J gene lost 1 base, with 12 bases spanning the gap. Germline CDR1 KGHSH, CDR2 LQKENI. The CDR3 extends over 16 amino acids. The CDR3 region has the DNA TGTGCCAGCTCACCATCAGCCTTAAGAAGCAATCAGCCCCAGCATTTT. Translated, it gives CASSPSALRSNQPQHF.

The chain employs TRBV4-3 and TRBJ2-7; 10 bases agree with TRBD1. Per the germline V gene, CDR1 is LGHNA and CDR2 is YSLEER. The CDR3 runs to 16 residues. V shed 2 bases and J 2 bases; nucleotides not matched to a gene: 6. CDR3 sequence: CASSQLTGTGAYEQYF. The CDR3 coding sequence is TGCGCCAGCAGCCAACTAACCGGGACAGGGGCCTACGAGCAGTACTTC.

This clonotype was recorded at least ten times. The chain has TRBV20-1 and TRBJ2-2; no clear D gene. CDR3 length: 12 residues. Between the trimmed V and J ends, which lost 5 bases and 4 bases, there was a span of 8 bases. Germline V gene lookup returns CDR1 DFQATT and CDR2 SNEGSKA (reference sequence). CDR3 coding DNA: TGCAGTGCTCCGGGCCTCACCGGGGAGCTGTTTTTT. This translates into CSAPGLTGELFF.

The genes are TRBV24-1 and TRBJ2-7; TRBD2 agrees at 14 bases. The CDR3 has 16 residues. V was pared by 4 bases and J by 6 bases, with 7 bases of the junction left unmatched. Per germline, CDR1 KGHDR and CDR2 SFDVKD. The CDR3, as DNA: TGTGCCACCAGTGACCCAGGGACTAGCGGGAGAGCCGAGCAGTACTTC. Translating it yields CATSDPGTSGRAEQYF.

Many counts were recorded for this clonotype. The chain carries TRBV18 and TRBJ2-7; perhaps TRBD1 as D (6 bases). There are 14 residues in the CDR3. Trimming pared 8 bases from V and 3 bases from J, leaving 17 bases between. Germline V gives CDR1 KGHSH, CDR2 LQKENI. The CDR3 DNA is TGTGCCAGCACTCAGGGGCCGTCCTACTACGAGCAGTACTTC. As protein: CASTQGPSYYEQYF. The whole variable domain, remainder taken from reference TRBV18 and TRBJ2-7, is NAGVMQNPRHLVRRRGQEARLRCSPMKGHSHVYWYRQLPEEGLKFMVYLQKENIIDESGMPKERFSAEFPKEGPSILRIQQVVRGDSAAYFCASTQGPSYYEQYFGPGTRLTVT.

In its sample, this clonotype was seen many times. V gene TRBV29-1 combines with J gene TRBJ2-7, with a tentative D call TRBD2 (5 bases). V shed 0 bases and J shed 4 bases, with 13 bases lying between them. Germline V lookup: CDR1 SQVTM, CDR2 ANQGSEA. The CDR3 covers 14 residues. CDR3 residues: CSVEESGRGYEQYF. The CDR3 nucleotides read TGCAGCGTTGAAGAAAGTGGGAGAGGGTACGAGCAGTACTTC.

The chain's CDR3 is CASSLFRAGGTSGANVLTF. CDR3 DNA: TGTGCCAGCAGCTTATTTCGAGCGGGAGGGACCTCTGGGGCCAACGTCCTGACTTTC. The gene calls are TRBV7-6 and TRBJ2-6; TRBD2 aligns across 10 bases. Trimming at V came to 2 bases and at J to 0 bases, leaving 7 bases not matched to a gene. CDR1 SGHVS and CDR2 FNYEAQ come from the germline V gene. This CDR3 is built from 19 residues.

This clonotype was seen a few times. The chain links TRBV28 to TRBJ2-7; D is unclear. Looked up from germline, CDR1 is MDHEN and CDR2 is SYDVKM. The CDR3 loop spans 11 amino acids. V was clipped by 6 bases and J by 6 bases, with 9 bases between them. The CDR3 loop reads CASSLTPEQYF. The CDR3 bases are TGTGCCAGCAGCCTTACCCCCGAGCAGTACTTC.

This sequence joins TRBV29-1 and TRBJ2-3; TRBD1 agrees at 7 bases. The CDR3 loop spans 14 amino acids. Looked up from germline, CDR1 is SQVTM and CDR2 is ANQGSEA. After removal of 8 bases from V and 4 bases from J, the junction contained 12 bases not matched to a gene. CDR3 in amino acids: CSSRGGVIADTQYF. The CDR3 DNA reads as TGCAGCTCTCGAGGGGGCGTTATCGCAGATACGCAGTATTTT.

This clonotype was counted a few times. V usage is TRBV11-1 and J usage is TRBJ2-1; tentative D call: TRBD1 (6 bases). The length of the CDR3 is 21 residues. Per the germline V gene, CDR1 is SGHAT and CDR2 is FQDESV (reference sequence). V lost 1 base to trimming and J lost 0 bases, with 25 bases between them. The CDR3 loop reads CASSLESTGSFLFSSYNEQFF. DNA of the CDR3: TGTGCCAGCAGCTTAGAGAGTACAGGGTCTTTCCTTTTTAGCTCCTACAATGAGCAGTTCTTC.

The sample holds a few counts of this clonotype. The chain uses TRBV12-3 or TRBV12-4 and TRBJ2-3, with D hard to call. This CDR3 spans 12 amino acids. Trimming removed 6 bases at V and 6 bases at J, with 10 bases between. The CDR3: CASSPNGDTQYF. The CDR3, as DNA: TGTGCCAGCAGCCCAAATGGGGATACGCAGTATTTT.

At least ten counts were recorded for this clonotype. V is TRBV5-1 and J is TRBJ2-5; 7 nucleotides agree with TRBD1. Germline-derived CDR1 and CDR2 are SGHRS and YFSETQ. With V trimmed by 3 bases and J by 3 bases, 2 bases remained unmatched. The CDR3 is 13 residues long. The CDR3 loop is CASSWGQKETQYF. As DNA, the CDR3 is TGCGCCAGCAGCTGGGGACAGAAAGAGACCCAGTACTTC. The variable domain in full, completed from reference TRBV5-1 and TRBJ2-5, reads KAGVTQTPRYLIKTRGQQVTLSCSPISGHRSVSWYQQTPGQGLQFLFEYFSETQRNKGNFPGRFSGRQFSNSRSEMNVSTLELGDSALYLCASSWGQKETQYFGPGTRLLVL.

The J gene is TRBJ2-7, the V gene TRBV7-2; D is unresolved. Trimming left V 5 bases short and J 6 bases short, with 8 bases between. The V gene's germline CDR1 is SGHTA and CDR2 FQGNSA. The CDR3 spans 11 residues. The CDR3 spells CASSISLEQYF. CDR3 DNA: TGTGCCAGCAGCATCTCTCTCGAGCAGTACTTC.

This clonotype has only a few counts. The chain joins TRBV29-1 to TRBJ2-1, with D perhaps matching TRBD1 or TRBD2 (5 bases each). Trimming stripped 1 base from V and 3 bases from J, with 13 bases between. Germline assignment: CDR1 SQVTM and CDR2 ANQGSEA. The CDR3 is 15 residues long. The DNA for the CDR3 is TGCAGCGTTGAAGGGGGACGAGGCATCTACAATGAGCAGTTCTTC. This translates into CSVEGGRGIYNEQFF.

This chain joins TRBV7-3 and TRBJ2-3; D not certain. There are 12 residues in the CDR3. The germline gives CDR1 SGHTA, CDR2 FQGTGA. Trimming left V 4 bases short and J 6 bases short, with 8 bases between. CDR3 DNA: TGTGCCAGCAGCTCCGTAGGGGATACGCAGTATTTT. This gives the protein CASSSVGDTQYF. Full variable domain (rest looked up from reference TRBV7-3 and TRBJ2-3): GAGVSQTPSNKVTEKGKYVELRCDPISGHTALYWYRQSLGQGPEFLIYFQGTGAADDSGLPNDRFFAVRPEGSVSTLKIQRTERGDSAVYLCASSSVGDTQYFGPGTRLTVL.

The rearrangement joins TRBV9 to TRBJ2-7, with 7 bases aligning to TRBD1. Germline values: CDR1 SGDLS, CDR2 YYNGEE. CDR3 length: 14 amino acids. V gave up 0 bases and J gave up 3 bases; unmatched junction bases: 3. The CDR3 sequence is CASSVGQGGYEQYF. The CDR3 region has the DNA TGTGCCAGCAGCGTAGGACAGGGTGGCTACGAGCAGTACTTC.

This clonotype was seen a handful of times. The chain uses TRBV5-4 and TRBJ2-7, with TRBD1 matching 9 bases. This CDR3 has 15 amino acids. Germline values: CDR1 SGHNT, CDR2 YYREEE (reference sequence). The V gene end was trimmed by 5 bases and the J gene end by 9 bases; junction bases not matched to a gene: 15. The DNA for the CDR3 is TGTGCCAGCAGTTCCGGGACAGGGAAACTACGAGTGCAGTACTTC. This codes for CASSSGTGKLRVQYF.

This clonotype was found a few times. The chain joins TRBV28 to TRBJ1-2, with D unclear. CDR1 is MDHEN, CDR2 SYDVKM, per germline. V was cut by 2 bases and J by 3 bases, with 19 bases left in between. The CDR3 is 17 amino acids. The CDR3 loop is CASSLAFVGYFDYGYTF. CDR3 nucleotide sequence: TGTGCCAGCAGTTTAGCCTTCGTGGGTTACTTTGACTATGGCTACACCTTC.

J is TRBJ2-3 and V is TRBV5-1, with unresolved D. Germline-derived CDR1 and CDR2 are SGHRS and YFSETQ. V shed 0 bases and J shed 3 bases, with 8 bases lying between them. There are 14 residues in the CDR3. CDR3 residues: CASSLGDRTDTQYF. In DNA, the CDR3 is TGCGCCAGCAGCTTGGGGGATCGGACAGATACGCAGTATTTT.

The V call is TRBV7-3, the J call TRBJ2-7, with D maybe TRBD1 (5 bases). The CDR3 consists of 13 residues. Germline V gene sequence: CDR1 SGHTA, CDR2 FQGTGA. Trimming stripped 5 bases from V and 0 bases from J, with 8 bases between. The CDR3 nucleotides are TGTGCCAGCAGCCCGGACACCTCCTACGAGCAGTACTTC. It encodes CASSPDTSYEQYF.

The chain links TRBV5-5 to TRBJ2-5; a possible D gene is TRBD1 (6 bases). The CDR3 loop spans 16 amino acids. Germline CDR1 SGHKS, CDR2 YYEKEE (reference sequence). Trimming took 4 bases from V and 0 from J, leaving 16 bases between them. The CDR3 DNA reads as TGTGCCAGCAGCCCTTTGCCGGGACACGACCAAGAGACCCAGTACTTC. It is translated as CASSPLPGHDQETQYF.